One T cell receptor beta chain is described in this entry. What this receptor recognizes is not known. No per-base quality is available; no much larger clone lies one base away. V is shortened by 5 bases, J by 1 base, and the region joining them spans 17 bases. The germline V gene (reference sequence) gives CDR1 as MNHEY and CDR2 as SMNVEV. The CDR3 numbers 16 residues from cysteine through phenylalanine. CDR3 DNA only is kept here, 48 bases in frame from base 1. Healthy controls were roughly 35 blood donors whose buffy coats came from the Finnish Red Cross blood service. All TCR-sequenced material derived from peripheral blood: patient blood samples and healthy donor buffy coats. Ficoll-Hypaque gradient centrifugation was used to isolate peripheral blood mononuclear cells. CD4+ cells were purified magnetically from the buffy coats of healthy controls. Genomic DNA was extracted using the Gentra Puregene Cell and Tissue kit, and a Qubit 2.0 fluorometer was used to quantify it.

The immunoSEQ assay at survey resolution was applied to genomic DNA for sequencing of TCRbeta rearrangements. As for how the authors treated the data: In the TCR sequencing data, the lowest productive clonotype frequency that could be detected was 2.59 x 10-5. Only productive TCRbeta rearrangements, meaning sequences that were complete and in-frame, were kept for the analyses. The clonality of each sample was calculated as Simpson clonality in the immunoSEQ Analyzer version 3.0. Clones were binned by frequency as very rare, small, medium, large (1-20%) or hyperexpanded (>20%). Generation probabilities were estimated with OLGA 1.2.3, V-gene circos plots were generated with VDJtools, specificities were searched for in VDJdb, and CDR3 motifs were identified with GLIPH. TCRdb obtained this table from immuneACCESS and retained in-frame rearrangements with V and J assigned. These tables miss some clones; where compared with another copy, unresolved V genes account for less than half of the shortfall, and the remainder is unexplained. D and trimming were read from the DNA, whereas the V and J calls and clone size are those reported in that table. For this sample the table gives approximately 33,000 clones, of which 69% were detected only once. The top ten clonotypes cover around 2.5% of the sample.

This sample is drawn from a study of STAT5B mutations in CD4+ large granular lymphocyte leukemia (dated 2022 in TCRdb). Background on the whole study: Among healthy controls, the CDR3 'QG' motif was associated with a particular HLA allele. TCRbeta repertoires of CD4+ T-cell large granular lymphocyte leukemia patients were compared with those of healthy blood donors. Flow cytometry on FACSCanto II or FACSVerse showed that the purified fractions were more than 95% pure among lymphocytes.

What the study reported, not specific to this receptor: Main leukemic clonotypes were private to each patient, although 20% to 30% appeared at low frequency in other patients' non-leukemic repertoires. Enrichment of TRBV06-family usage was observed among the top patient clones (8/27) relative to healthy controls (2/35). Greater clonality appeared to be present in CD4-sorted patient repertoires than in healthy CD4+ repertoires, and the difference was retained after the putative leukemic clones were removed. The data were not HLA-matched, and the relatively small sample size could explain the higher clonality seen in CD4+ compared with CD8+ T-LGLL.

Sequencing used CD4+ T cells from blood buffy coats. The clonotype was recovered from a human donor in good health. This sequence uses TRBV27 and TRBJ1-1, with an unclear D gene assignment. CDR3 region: CASSVRGQAGNTEAFF. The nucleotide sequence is TGTGCCAGCAGTGTTAGAGGGCAGGCTGGGAACACTGAAGCTTTCTTT.